The 4 T cell receptor beta chains listed next were all sequenced from one sample in a study of blood T cell repertoires in COVID-19 (dated by TCRdb to the early 2020s). The method behind the library was the immunoSEQ multiplex PCR assay. The clones in this table, taken by TCRdb from immuneACCESS, are in-frame only. Not every clone is retained; where verified, under half of the shortfall comes from an unresolved V gene, and the cause of the rest is unknown. Within this sample are hundreds of thousands of clones, with around four fifths of them counted one time only. Of the sample, roughly 12% is held by the ten largest clones. Sample: peripheral blood. The receptors shown here come from a woman between 55 and 75 years old with active or convalescent COVID-19.

This chain joins TRBV19 and TRBJ1-2; maybe TRBD1 (6 bases). The V and J ends lost 6 bases and 2 bases respectively, with 16 bases between them. The CDR3 totals 15 residues. CDR1 and CDR2 from the germline V gene are LNHDA and SQIVND (reference sequence). CDR3 in amino acids: CASSRGGRGNYGYTF. The CDR3 DNA sequence: TGTGCCAGTAGCCGTGGGGGCAGGGGCAACTATGGCTACACCTTC.

This chain connects TRBV21-1 to TRBJ1-3; the table gives TRBD1 as D, unverified against the DNA. TRBV21-1 is a documented pseudogene. The CDR3 covers 13 residues. The chain's CDR3 is CASSRASGNTIYF. The CDR3 nucleotides read TGTGCCAGCAGCAGGGCCTCTGGAAACACCATATATTTT.

Here the CDR3 DNA reads TGTGCCAGTAGTTCTTCGACAGGGGGCAATCAGCCCCAGCATTTT. This sequence encodes CASSSSTGGNQPQHF. This sequence joins TRBV19 and TRBJ1-5; TRBD1 aligns across 8 bases. The germline V gene encodes CDR1 LNHDA and CDR2 SQIVND (reference sequence). This CDR3 is built from 15 residues. The junction had 5 bases not matched to a gene; V was cut back by 5 bases and J by 2 bases.

A single count supports this clone. This chain connects TRBV30 to TRBJ1-3; possibly TRBD1 for D (5 bases). CDR3 size: 10 residues. V was cut by 8 bases and J by 4 bases, with 6 bases left in between. Looked up from germline, CDR1 is GTSNPN and CDR2 is SVGIG (reference sequence). In DNA, the CDR3 is TGTGCCGCAGGGGGAAACACCATATATTTT. Its translation is CAAGGNTIYF.